This note documents a single TCR beta chain sequence. Its antigen is unknown. The data stem from a study of cytomegalovirus exposure and HLA in healthy donors. Trimming took off 1 base at V and 5 bases at J, with 7 bases between the two ends. The CDR3 contains 12 residues. Germline CDR1 reads SGHDT; CDR2 reads YYEEEE. Study results and caveats: Reportedly, diagnosis of cytomegalovirus status by the classifier showed high specificity and sensitivity. Rare sequences made up most TCRs, while some public TCRs were found in many donors.

Measured with immunoSEQ multiplex PCR; TCRdb has only the in-frame clones, and not every one. The profile shows under 300,000 clones, approximately 83% of them singletons. J is TRBJ2-7 and V is TRBV5-6; D unclear. Sequenced input: PBMCs. The TCR sequence derives from a young woman in good health and CMV-seronegative. CDR3 sequence (DNA): TGTGCCAGCAGCTTGACTCAACACGAGCAGTACTTC. Its protein is CASSLTQHEQYF. Complete variable domain (other parts from reference TRBV5-6 and TRBJ2-7): DAGVTQSPTHLIKTRGQQVTLRCSPKSGHDTVSWYQQALGQGPQFIFQYYEEEERQRGNFPDRFSGHQFPNYSSELNVNALLLGDSALYLCASSLTQHEQYFGPGTRLTVT.